The 10 T cell receptor beta chains listed next were all sequenced from one sample in a study of shared clonotypes between healthy human individuals. Repertoires were generated with immunoSEQ multiplex PCR, while TCRdb's copy carries only in-frame clones and drops some. The repertoire holds 1,500,000 or so clones, with around 98.5% as singletons. The sequencing sample was made of naive CD4+ T cells sorted from blood. As to subset: CD45RA+ positively selected. The receptors derive from a man aged 25 to 45 in good health.

V is TRBV9 and J is TRBJ1-2; D unresolved. The CDR3 consists of 13 residues. Germline CDR1 and CDR2: SGDLS and YYNGEE. V gave up 2 bases and J gave up 4 bases, with 9 bases separating them. The CDR3 protein is CASSVPGPYGYTF. As DNA, the CDR3 is TGTGCCAGCAGCGTCCCAGGACCCTATGGCTACACCTTC.

V and J are TRBV29-1 and TRBJ2-3; a weak D match, TRBD1 (6 bases). Trimming cost V 5 bases and J 6 bases, with 18 bases left between them. Per the germline V gene, CDR1 is SQVTM and CDR2 is ANQGSEA. The CDR3 has 14 residues. CDR3 amino acids: CSVSGQKTPDTQYF. The CDR3 bases are TGCAGCGTTTCGGGACAAAAAACCCCCGATACGCAGTATTTT.

The rearrangement uses TRBV7-6 and TRBJ2-7; a weak D match, TRBD2 (6 bases). In germline, CDR1 is SGHVS, CDR2 FNYEAQ. This CDR3 spans 15 amino acids. Trimming shortened V by 1 base and J by 1 base, and 11 bases separated the two germline ends. CDR3 DNA: TGTGCCAGCAGCTTAGAAGCCGGAGGGTCCTACGAGCAGTACTTC. The encoded protein is CASSLEAGGSYEQYF.

The CDR3 nucleotides are TGTGCCAGCAGCTCCACCGACAGGGCTCAGCCCCAGCATTTT. This sequence encodes CASSSTDRAQPQHF. This chain links TRBV11-2 with TRBJ1-5; TRBD1 matches 7 bases. Germline loops: CDR1 SGHAT, CDR2 FQNNGV. The V segment lost 4 bases and the J segment 6 bases; nucleotides outside the gene matches: 6. This CDR3 has 14 residues.

The chain has TRBV23-1 and TRBJ1-2, with D unresolved. TRBV23-1 is given ORF status, its function remaining uncertain. The V end was cut by 1 base, the J end by 6 bases, with 18 bases between. This CDR3 has 16 residues. The CDR3, as DNA: TGCGCCAGCAGTCAATTCTTTCTCCCAAGGTCACATGGCTACACCTTC. Translated, it gives CASSQFFLPRSHGYTF.

The CDR3 here is CASSEFGQALKGYEQYF. CDR3 bases: TGTGCCAGCAGTGAATTTGGACAGGCGCTGAAGGGATACGAGCAGTACTTC. V gene TRBV25-1 combines with J gene TRBJ2-7; 7 positions match TRBD1. The V gene's germline CDR1 is MGHDK and CDR2 SYGVNS. This CDR3 spans 17 amino acids. V lost 1 base and J lost 4; bases outside the gene matches: 13.

V gene TRBV11-2 combines with J gene TRBJ1-4, with 11 bases fitting TRBD1. In germline, CDR1 is SGHAT, CDR2 FQNNGV. The CDR3 loop spans 14 amino acids. Trimming removed 5 bases from V and 7 bases from J; junction bases left unmatched: 3. The CDR3 is CASSLGTGGEKLFF. CDR3 nucleotide sequence: TGTGCCAGCAGCCTCGGGACAGGGGGTGAAAAACTGTTTTTT.

This chain uses TRBV9 with TRBJ1-1; unclear D gene. CDR1 and CDR2 from the germline V gene are SGDLS and YYNGEE. Trimming cost V 2 bases and J 1 base, with 9 bases left between them. The CDR3 contains 14 residues. This CDR3 is CASSVSRQNTEAFF. CDR3 DNA sequence: TGTGCCAGCAGCGTTTCGCGGCAGAACACTGAAGCTTTCTTT.

The chain uses TRBV2 and TRBJ1-1, with TRBD1 matching 8 bases. The J segment lost 8 bases and the V segment lost 1 base, leaving 12 bases of the junction unmatched. The length of the CDR3 is 16 residues. From germline, CDR1 is SNHLY and CDR2 FYNNEI. Here the CDR3 DNA reads TGTGCCAGCAGTGAAGTTCAGGGGGCCCTGACTGACGAAGCTTTCTTT. Its protein product is CASSEVQGALTDEAFF.

This clone appeared a single time. Other DNA sequences in this sample translate to the same CDR3. The rearrangement joins TRBV27 to TRBJ2-7; D not resolved. Germline CDR1 reads MNHEY; CDR2 reads SMNVEV (reference sequence). This CDR3 has 14 amino acids. V was trimmed by 5 bases and J by 4 bases, leaving 15 bases between them. CDR3 protein: CASSPTLFSYEQYF. The CDR3 DNA reads as TGTGCCAGCAGTCCGACCCTTTTTTCTTACGAGCAGTACTTC.